A single sample is the source of the 11 T cell receptor beta chains below, sequenced in a study of beta chain features in type 1 diabetes. Of the isolated RNA, all was reverse transcribed, and so the sequenced material was expressed TCRB transcripts. Data came from immunoSEQ multiplex PCR; TCRdb stores just in-frame clones and leaves some out. The table includes hundreds of thousands of clones, around 15% detected once. The sample consisted of naive CD4+ T cells from blood. Every receptor here comes from a man aged 18 to 29 in good health.

Only a few counts were recorded for this clone. The V and J genes are TRBV11-3 and TRBJ2-1; D not certain. Germline CDR1 and CDR2: SGHNT and YENEEA. CDR3 length: 13 amino acids. The V end was cut by 5 bases, the J end by 0 bases, with 5 bases between. In nucleotides, the CDR3 is TGTGCCAGCAGCCCTAGCTCCTACAATGAGCAGTTCTTC. Translation gives CASSPSSYNEQFF.

This clone was seen a few times. The V call is TRBV6-4, the J call TRBJ2-1, with 7 positions matching TRBD2. V lost 2 bases and J lost 5; bases outside the gene matches: 6. Germline CDR1 is MRHNA and CDR2 is SNTAGT. The CDR3 length is 15 residues. CDR3 loop: CASSDPASGDNEQFF. DNA of the CDR3: TGTGCCAGCAGTGACCCGGCTAGCGGAGACAATGAGCAGTTCTTC.

V usage is TRBV18 and J usage is TRBJ2-7; 9 bases fit TRBD1. The CDR3 length is 17 residues. The V segment lost 2 bases and the J segment 2 bases; nucleotides outside the gene matches: 10. CDR1 is KGHSH, CDR2 LQKENI, per germline. CDR3: CASSPYSSGQGAYEQYF. The CDR3 coding sequence is TGTGCCAGCTCACCATATTCATCGGGACAGGGAGCCTACGAGCAGTACTTC.

The chain uses TRBV7-9 and TRBJ1-2; 8 nucleotides match TRBD1. The length of the CDR3 is 16 residues. V dropped 5 bases and J dropped 8; count of bases not matched to a gene: 16. Germline V CDR1 and CDR2: SEHNR, FQNEAQ (reference sequence). The CDR3 is CASSLPGQDVTGGYTF. The CDR3 bases are TGTGCCAGCAGCCTCCCGGGACAGGATGTCACTGGAGGCTACACCTTC.

This clone was observed a handful of times. The V gene is TRBV21-1, the J gene TRBJ2-1; the table's D gene call, TRBD2, was not cross checked with the DNA. TRBV21-1 is a documented pseudogene. CDR3 size: 18 residues. CDR3 coding DNA: TGTGCCAGCAGCAAAGTCAATAGCGGGAGGGGAAACGACAATGAGCAGTTCTTC. Translation: CASSKVNSGRGNDNEQFF.

This clone was seen a handful of times. The CDR3 spells CASSLTAQGLAVYTDTQYF. CDR3 nucleotide sequence: TGTGCCAGCAGCTTAACCGCTCAGGGACTAGCTGTATACACAGATACGCAGTATTTT. The genes are TRBV7-3 and TRBJ2-3; 9 positions match TRBD2. In germline, CDR1 is SGHTA, CDR2 FQGTGA. With V trimmed by 0 bases and J by 2 bases, 12 bases remained unmatched. The CDR3 is 19 amino acids.

The chain employs TRBV27 and TRBJ2-6; D remains unclear. The CDR3 runs 16 residues. Looked up from germline, CDR1 is MNHEY and CDR2 is SMNVEV (reference sequence). The V end was cut by 3 bases, the J end by 0 bases, with 9 bases between. The CDR3 DNA reads TGTGCCAGCAGTTTTTCGGCCTACTCTGGGGCCAACGTCCTGACTTTC. This translates into CASSFSAYSGANVLTF. The variable domain in full, completed from reference TRBV27 and TRBJ2-6, reads EAQVTQNPRYLITVTGKKLTVTCSQNMNHEYMSWYRQDPGLGLRQIYYSMNVEVTDKGDVPEGYKVSRKEKRNFPLILESPSPNQTSLYFCASSFSAYSGANVLTFGAGSRLTVL.

This clone was seen more than once but under ten times. The chain is built from TRBV9 and TRBJ2-1; 9 bases align to TRBD2. Trimming at V came to 0 bases and at J to 0 bases, leaving 1 base not matched to a gene. The CDR3 loop spans 16 amino acids. Germline V gives CDR1 SGDLS, CDR2 YYNGEE. CDR3 in DNA: TGTGCCAGCAGCGTAGGACTAGCGGACTCCTACAATGAGCAGTTCTTC. This codes for CASSVGLADSYNEQFF.

CDR3 DNA: TGTGCCAGCAGTTACTCGCTTGGACACCAGAATACGCAGTATTTT. Amino acids: CASSYSLGHQNTQYF. V is TRBV6-5 and J is TRBJ2-3, with a tentative D call TRBD1 (5 bases). V was clipped by 0 bases and J by 7 bases, with 14 bases between them. CDR1 and CDR2 from the germline V gene are MNHEY and SVGAGI. The CDR3 has 15 residues.

The V call is TRBV11-2, the J call TRBJ2-5; TRBD2 aligns across 9 bases. This CDR3 has 16 residues. In germline, CDR1 is SGHAT, CDR2 FQNNGV. The V and J ends lost 5 bases and 2 bases, in that order; junction bases with no gene match: 9. CDR3 coding DNA: TGTGCCAGCAGCCCGAGTTCGGCGGGGGGGCAAGAGACCCAGTACTTC. Translation gives CASSPSSAGGQETQYF.

The chain employs TRBV5-4 and TRBJ2-3, with TRBD2 matching 7 bases. V was clipped by 4 bases and J by 3 bases; unmatched bases: 5. Germline values: CDR1 SGHNT, CDR2 YYREEE (reference sequence). The CDR3 length is 14 residues. CDR3 nucleotides: TGTGCCAGCAGCCAACCTAGCGGAACAGATACGCAGTATTTT. Encoded protein: CASSQPSGTDTQYF.